What follows is one T cell receptor (beta chain) and its context. Its target is unknown. Splitting of CD4+ cells produced CD45RA+ naive and CD45RA-negative memory subsets. The record originates from a study of shared clonotypes between healthy human individuals. General study points: Rarefaction revealed incomplete sorted-subset sequencing despite large depth. Larger estimated richness was generally recorded for naive subsets relative to memory subsets.

Germline V gene data show CDR1 as MNHNY and CDR2 as SVGAGI (reference sequence). The J segment lost 5 bases and the V segment lost 4 bases, leaving 8 bases of the junction unmatched. This CDR3 contains 14 residues. Assay: immunoSEQ multiplex PCR; the TCRdb copy retains only in-frame clones and omits some. This repertoire shows around 240,000 clones, under 80% found once; its top ten account for around 10%. The sequence came from a young man in good health. The rearrangement joins TRBV6-6 to TRBJ2-7, with 7 bases aligning to TRBD1. The sample consisted of memory CD4+ T cells sorted from blood. Subset defined: CD45RA-negative fraction. The CDR3 coding sequence is TGTGCCAGCAGTTCCCACAGGGGCAGCGACGAGCAGTACTTC. This sequence encodes CASSSHRGSDEQYF.